The rows below give T cell receptor beta chains drawn from one sample of a study of cytomegalovirus exposure and HLA in healthy donors. Clones were sequenced by immunoSEQ multiplex PCR, and TCRdb holds only the in-frame ones, with some missing. The sample has about 89,000 clones; under 80% are singletons. Sequenced input: PBMCs. The source of these receptors is a male donor in good health and CMV-seronegative. Each CDR3 is given with its conserved first and last residue. A D gene is named only where the DNA matches it firmly. Part of the rows lack a size; the others show once, few, many or a class for expanded clones.

abundance	v_gene	d_gene	j_gene	CDR3nt	CDR3aa
once	TRBV7-2	-	TRBJ1-6	TGTGCCAGCAGCTTACAGGGCGGCAATTCACCCCTCCACTTT	CASSLQGGNSPLHF
few	TRBV18	-	TRBJ1-2	TGTGCCAGCTCACCGGCAGGGGAATCTGGCTACACCTTC	CASSPAGESGYTF
-	TRBV28	-	TRBJ2-7	TGTGCCAGCAGTTTCGGGGGAACCTACGAGCAGTACTTC	CASSFGGTYEQYF
-	TRBV5-6	TRBD1	TRBJ2-6	TGTGCCAGCAACGCCCGGGACAGTGTCTCTGGGGCCAACGTCCTGACTTTC	CASNARDSVSGANVLTF
-	TRBV7-2	TRBD2	TRBJ2-7	TGTGCCAGCAACCGGGGGGGGATGGGGTACGAGCAGTACTTC	CASNRGGMGYEQYF
few	TRBV7-9	TRBD1	TRBJ1-1	TGTGCCAGCAGAGGAGGGACAGGGGGCAAGAACACTGAAGCTTTCTTT	CASRGGTGGKNTEAFF
-	TRBV27	-	TRBJ2-7	TGTGCCAGCAGTAAAAACAGGGAGGGATCCTACGAGCAGTACTTC	CASSKNREGSYEQYF
-	TRBV6-6	TRBD2	TRBJ2-1	TGTGCCAGCAGTCCTAGCGGGACGGGGAATGAGCAGTTCTTC	CASSPSGTGNEQFF
few	TRBV7-7	-	TRBJ2-5	TGTGCTAGCAGCTCGGGCAGGGCCTTCCAAGAGACCCAGTACTTC	CASSSGRAFQETQYF
-	TRBV4-3	TRBD1	TRBJ1-4	TGCGCCAGCAGTCCCTTCGGGACAGTCAATGAAAAACTGTTTTTT	CASSPFGTVNEKLFF
-	TRBV7-2	TRBD1	TRBJ1-4	TGTGCCAGCAGCCGCGATGGGACAGGGAGGAATGAAAAACTGTTTTTT	CASSRDGTGRNEKLFF
-	TRBV9	-	TRBJ2-7	TGTGCCAGCAGCTCCTCCCCAACGAGCTACGAGCAGTACTTC	CASSSSPTSYEQYF
-	TRBV27	TRBD1	TRBJ2-7	TGTGCCAGCAGTTTATTTCTCGAGACAGGGGTTCTCTCCTACGAGCAGTACTTC	CASSLFLETGVLSYEQYF
once	TRBV5-1	TRBD2	TRBJ2-3	TGCGCCAGCAGTCCGGGACTAGGGGAAGTACAGTATTTT	CASSPGLGEVQYF
-	TRBV5-6	-	TRBJ2-7	TGTGCCAGCAGCTTCGATCAGGGTTACGAGCAGTACTTC	CASSFDQGYEQYF
-	TRBV6-5	TRBD1	TRBJ2-7	TGTGCCAGCAGTTACACCCCGGGACAGGCCTACGAGCAGTACTTC	CASSYTPGQAYEQYF
-	TRBV2	TRBD1	TRBJ1-4	TGTGCCAGCAGTTATCAGGGGGATGAAAAACTGTTTTTT	CASSYQGDEKLFF
-	TRBV7-9	-	TRBJ1-2	TGTGCCAGCGAGGCGACAGGCACTCCATTGGGCTACACCTTC	CASEATGTPLGYTF
-	TRBV27	-	TRBJ2-1	TGTGCCAGCGGTTCGGGACTTTCCAATGAGCAGTTCTTC	CASGSGLSNEQFF
-	TRBV6-5	TRBD1	TRBJ1-1	TGTGCCAGCAGCACCGGGACAGGGTACACTGAAGCTTTCTTT	CASSTGTGYTEAFF
few	TRBV27	TRBD1	TRBJ2-2	TGTGCCAGCAGTAGAAGGACAGGGAAGGCCGGGGAGCTGTTTTTT	CASSRRTGKAGELFF
-	TRBV7-9	-	TRBJ2-7	TGTTCCAGCAGCTTAGCGGTTTTTGTGACCCGAGGATACGAGCAGTACTTC	CSSSLAVFVTRGYEQYF
-	TRBV12-2	-	TRBJ2-5	TGTGCAAGTCGCTTGGGCGAGGGCGGGAGGCCCGACCAAGAGACCCAGTACTTC	CASRLGEGGRPDQETQYF
-	TRBV18	-	TRBJ2-3	TGTGCCAGCGTTAAGGGGAATCCCACAGATACGCAGTATTTT	CASVKGNPTDTQYF
-	TRBV4-3	-	TRBJ1-5	TGCGCCAGCAGCCAATCGGGTCAACGGCAGCCCCAGCATTTT	CASSQSGQRQPQHF
-	TRBV9	-	TRBJ1-5	TGTGCCAGCAGCGTAGCTGGCTTGACACATAATCAGCCCCAGCATTTT	CASSVAGLTHNQPQHF
-	TRBV4-1	TRBD1	TRBJ2-7	TGCGCCAGCAGCCAACTGACAGGGAGCTCCTACGAGCAGTACTTC	CASSQLTGSSYEQYF
-	TRBV23-1	-	TRBJ2-7	TGCGCCAGCAGAGGGGTTGAAGCCTACGAGCAGTACTTC	CASRGVEAYEQYF
-	TRBV9	-	TRBJ2-2	TGTGCCAGCAGCGTAGCTCCCCAGGGTAACACCGGGGAGCTGTTTTTT	CASSVAPQGNTGELFF
-	TRBV10-3	-	TRBJ2-7	TGTGCCATTCTATCCGAGGGAGAGCAGTACTTC	CAILSEGEQYF
-	TRBV2	TRBD1	TRBJ2-2	TGTGCCGGAGGACAGGGGGGGACCGGGGAGCTGTTTTTT	CAGGQGGTGELFF
-	TRBV18	-	TRBJ1-5	TGTGCCAGCTCACCGGCTACAGGGCCCAATCAGCCCCAGCATTTT	CASSPATGPNQPQHF
-	TRBV4-1	-	TRBJ2-1	TGCGCCAGCAGCCCCCAAGGGAGTTCCTACAATGAGCAGTTCTTC	CASSPQGSSYNEQFF
-	TRBV6-6	-	TRBJ2-3	TGTGCCAGCAGTTACTCAGGAGGGCCCGCAGATACGCAGTATTTT	CASSYSGGPADTQYF